This T cell receptor beta chain was captured in a study of blood T cells in healthy people across ages (dated by TCRdb to about 2015). In the study overall: In model experiments, roughly one uniquely barcoded TCR beta cDNA molecule per two T cells was captured by template switching. To track age-related changes in TCR beta repertoire diversity, the study relied on deep sequencing normalized with unique cDNA molecular identifiers. Two additional independent replicas of 1 million unique cDNA reads from the same blood draw were analyzed for two donors (one aged 18 to 30 and one aged 80 or older). Donors of different ages were randomly distributed across sequencing lanes to avoid experimental bias. The donors were split into four age groups: young (average 16 years), middle-aged (39), aged (approximately 59) and long-lived (approximately 80).

The germline ends are 14 bases apart after V is trimmed by 8 bases and J by 4 bases. Based on the germline V gene, the CDR1 and CDR2 sequences are MDHEN and SYDVKM. The CDR3 starts with the cysteine, ends with the phenylalanine, and has 13 residues. Only CDR3 DNA is held: 39 bases, read in frame from base 1. The study at large found these results: There was a strong correlation between observed TCR beta diversity and the percentage of naive T cells measured by flow cytometry. The long-lived group showed more naive CD4+ T cells, fewer expanded clones and increased TCR diversity than the aged group, suggesting age selection. The CMV infection status of donors was not known, potentially confounding age-related changes in expanded clonotypes. Observed TCR beta diversity per million T cells fell roughly linearly with age, and a significant reduction was already apparent by age roughly 40. Total diversity estimates from one million sequenced T cells were considered lower bounds and underestimates. Bulk unsorted PBMC profiling prevented conclusive comparison of naive and antigen-experienced compartments.

The donors were roughly 39 Caucasian individuals from Russia, aged roughly 6 to 90 years, who were systemically healthy. Each donor gave roughly 11 milliliters of peripheral blood, drawn into EDTA-treated Vacutainer tubes. Ficoll-Paque density-gradient centrifugation was used to isolate PBMCs, with at least 6.5 million per sample. Trizol reagent was used to extract total RNA from PBMCs, with at least 6 micrograms per sample. The percentages of naive CD45RAhigh/CD27high T cells were determined by flow cytometry on a PBMC aliquot from every donor. As concerns this clonotype: The specificity of this receptor is unknown. Base qualities are not at hand, and no much larger clone is one base apart.

Library method: 5' RACE. TCRdb names Illumina HiSeq 2500 as the instrument used. A second PCR of about 7 to 12 cycles was run with a J-beta primer mix and a sample-barcoded 5' primer. Each TCR beta cDNA molecule received a unique molecular identifier from a template-switch 5' adaptor carrying 12 random nucleotides. Each sample yielded at least 3 million CDR3-containing paired-end reads. First-strand cDNA was synthesized from all RNA with the Mint cDNA synthesis kit, primed by a TRBC-specific oligonucleotide. After uracil-DNA glycosylase treatment, a first 18-cycle PCR used universal primers M1SS and BC2_uni_R on all cDNA. The paper's processing steps were these. Each sample was normalized by randomly selecting 1 million high-quality reads, each carrying a distinct molecular identifier. Reads sharing molecular identifiers were discarded rather than binned into consensus sequences. MiTCR, run with a Q25 quality threshold and the strictest error-elimination algorithm, handled CDR3 identification, clonotype clustering and error correction. A nonparametric unseen species model with Euler transformation was used to estimate a lower bound on total TCR beta diversity. TCRdb reanalyzed the raw reads on its own, using fastp at Q25 for trimming and MiXCR for clone calling, and kept in-frame beta chains. Each CDR3 protein appears once, grouped with its most common genes and DNA. The V and J calls follow TCRdb's processing rather than the paper's. In this sample the table shows about 2 million distinct CDR3 sequences, about 50% of which occur a single time. The biggest ten clones account for around 2.1% of the sample.

The rearranged chain carries TRBV28 and TRBJ2-5; the D gene is possibly TRBD2, with 6 bases matching. The sample was blood. The receptor's source is a woman aged 40 to 55 in good health. The CDR3 protein: CASFGGALETQYF. The sequenced DNA: TGTGCCAGCTTTGGAGGGGCCCTAGAGACCCAGTACTTC.